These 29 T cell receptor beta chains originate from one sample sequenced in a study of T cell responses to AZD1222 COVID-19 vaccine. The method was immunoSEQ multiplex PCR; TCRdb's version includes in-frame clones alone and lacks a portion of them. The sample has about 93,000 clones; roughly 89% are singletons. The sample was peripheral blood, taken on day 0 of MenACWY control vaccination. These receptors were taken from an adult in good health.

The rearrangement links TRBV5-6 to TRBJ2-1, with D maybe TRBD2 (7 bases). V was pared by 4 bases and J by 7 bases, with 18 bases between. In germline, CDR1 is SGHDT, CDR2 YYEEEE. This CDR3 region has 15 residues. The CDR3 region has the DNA TGTGCCAGCAGCACTCGAGTTAGGGGGGGTAATGAGCAGTTCTTC. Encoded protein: CASSTRVRGGNEQFF.

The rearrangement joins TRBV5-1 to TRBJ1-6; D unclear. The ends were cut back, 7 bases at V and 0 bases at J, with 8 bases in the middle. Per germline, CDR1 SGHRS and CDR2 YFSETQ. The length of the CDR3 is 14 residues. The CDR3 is CASRRTSYNSPLHF. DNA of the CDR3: TGCGCCAGCCGACGGACCTCCTATAATTCACCCCTCCACTTT. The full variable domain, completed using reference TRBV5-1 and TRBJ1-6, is KAGVTQTPRYLIKTRGQQVTLSCSPISGHRSVSWYQQTPGQGLQFLFEYFSETQRNKGNFPGRFSGRQFSNSRSEMNVSTLELGDSALYLCASRRTSYNSPLHFGNGTRLTVT.

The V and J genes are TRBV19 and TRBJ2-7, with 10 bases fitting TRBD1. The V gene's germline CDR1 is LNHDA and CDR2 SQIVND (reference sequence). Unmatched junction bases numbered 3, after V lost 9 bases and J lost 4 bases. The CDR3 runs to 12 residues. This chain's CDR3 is CASRGQGYEQYF. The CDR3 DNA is TGTGCCAGCAGGGGACAGGGGTACGAGCAGTACTTC. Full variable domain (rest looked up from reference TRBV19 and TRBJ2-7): DGGITQSPKYLFRKEGQNVTLSCEQNLNHDAMYWYRQDPGQGLRLIYYSQIVNDFQKGDIAEGYSVSREKKESFPLTVTSAQKNPTAFYLCASRGQGYEQYFGPGTRLTVT.

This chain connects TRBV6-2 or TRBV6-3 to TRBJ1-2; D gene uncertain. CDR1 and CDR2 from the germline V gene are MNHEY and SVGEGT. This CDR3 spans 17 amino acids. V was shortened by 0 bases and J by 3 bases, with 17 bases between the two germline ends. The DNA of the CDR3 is TGTGCCAGCAGTTACTCGAATCGGATGCGGTTAGACTATGGCTACACCTTC. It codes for CASSYSNRMRLDYGYTF.

This CDR3 is CASSAGSGEAFF. The DNA for the CDR3 is TGTGCCAGCAGTGCAGGGTCCGGTGAAGCTTTCTTT. This chain connects TRBV9 to TRBJ1-1; D may be TRBD1 (5 bases). CDR1 is SGDLS, CDR2 YYNGEE, per germline. V was cut by 5 bases and J by 7 bases, with 12 bases left in between. The CDR3 spans 12 residues.

The CDR3 sequence is CASSEVAGELYEQYF. The CDR3 DNA reads TGTGCCAGCAGTGAGGTCGCAGGGGAACTTTACGAGCAGTACTTC. The chain recombines TRBV2 with TRBJ2-7; the D gene is possibly TRBD1 (6 bases). In germline, CDR1 is SNHLY, CDR2 FYNNEI. This CDR3 comprises 15 residues. With 3 bases removed from V and 4 bases from J, the gap between germline ends came to 16 bases.

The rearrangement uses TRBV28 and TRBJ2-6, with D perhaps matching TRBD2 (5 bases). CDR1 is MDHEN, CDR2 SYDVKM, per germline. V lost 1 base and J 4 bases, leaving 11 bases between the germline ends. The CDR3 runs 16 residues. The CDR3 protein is CASSLSRRTGANVLTF. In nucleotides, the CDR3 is TGTGCCAGCAGTTTATCTCGGAGGACCGGGGCCAACGTCCTGACTTTC.

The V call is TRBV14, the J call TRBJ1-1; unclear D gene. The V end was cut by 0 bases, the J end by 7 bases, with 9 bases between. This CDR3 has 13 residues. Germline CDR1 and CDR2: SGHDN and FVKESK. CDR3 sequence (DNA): TGTGCCAGCAGCCAAGATTACGTTAGTGAAGCTTTCTTT. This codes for CASSQDYVSEAFF.

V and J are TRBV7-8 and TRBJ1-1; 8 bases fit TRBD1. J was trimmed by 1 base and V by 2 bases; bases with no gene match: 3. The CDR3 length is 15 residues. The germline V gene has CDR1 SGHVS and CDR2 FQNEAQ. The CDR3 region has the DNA TGTGCCAGCAGCTTAAAGGACAGGGCGAACACTGAAGCTTTCTTT. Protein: CASSLKDRANTEAFF.

Here the CDR3 reads CASSSIRTVRSYGYTF. In DNA, the CDR3 is TGTGCCAGCAGCTCAATCCGGACCGTCCGCTCCTATGGCTACACCTTC. The genes are TRBV11-2 and TRBJ1-2; D call uncertain. Trimming took 4 bases from V and 4 from J, leaving 19 bases between them. Germline assignment: CDR1 SGHAT and CDR2 FQNNGV. The CDR3 is made up of 16 amino acids.

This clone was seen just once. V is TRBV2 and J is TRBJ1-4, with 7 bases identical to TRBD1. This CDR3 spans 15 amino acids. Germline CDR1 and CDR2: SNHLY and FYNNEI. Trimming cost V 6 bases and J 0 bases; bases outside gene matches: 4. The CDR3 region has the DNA TGTGCCAGCAGGGGACAGCTAGCAACTAATGAAAAACTGTTTTTT. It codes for CASRGQLATNEKLFF.

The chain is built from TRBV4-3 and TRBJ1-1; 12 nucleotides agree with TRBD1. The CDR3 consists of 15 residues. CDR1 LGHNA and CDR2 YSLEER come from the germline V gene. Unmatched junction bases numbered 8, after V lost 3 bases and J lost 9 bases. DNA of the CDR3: TGCGCCAGCAGCCAGGACCACCGGGACAGGGGGCAAGCTTTCTTT. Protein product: CASSQDHRDRGQAFF.

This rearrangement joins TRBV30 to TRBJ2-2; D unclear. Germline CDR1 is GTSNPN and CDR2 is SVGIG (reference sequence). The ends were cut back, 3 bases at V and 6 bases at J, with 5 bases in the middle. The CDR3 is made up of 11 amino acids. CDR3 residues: CAWSRAGELFF. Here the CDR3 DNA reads TGTGCCTGGAGCCGCGCCGGGGAGCTGTTTTTT.

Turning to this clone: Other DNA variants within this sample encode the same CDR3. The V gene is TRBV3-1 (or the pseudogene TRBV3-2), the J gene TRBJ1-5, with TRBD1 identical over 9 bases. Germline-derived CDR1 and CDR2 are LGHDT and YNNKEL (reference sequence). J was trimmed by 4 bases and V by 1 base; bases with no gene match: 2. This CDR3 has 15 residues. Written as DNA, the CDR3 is TGTGCCAGCAGCCAAGCGGGACAGGGTAATCAGCCCCAGCATTTT. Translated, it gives CASSQAGQGNQPQHF.

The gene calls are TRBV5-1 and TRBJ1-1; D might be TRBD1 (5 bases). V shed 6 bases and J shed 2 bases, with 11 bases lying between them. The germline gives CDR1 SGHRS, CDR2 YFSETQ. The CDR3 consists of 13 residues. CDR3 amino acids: CASNWGYNTEAFF. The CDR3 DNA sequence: TGCGCCAGCAATTGGGGGTACAACACTGAAGCTTTCTTT.

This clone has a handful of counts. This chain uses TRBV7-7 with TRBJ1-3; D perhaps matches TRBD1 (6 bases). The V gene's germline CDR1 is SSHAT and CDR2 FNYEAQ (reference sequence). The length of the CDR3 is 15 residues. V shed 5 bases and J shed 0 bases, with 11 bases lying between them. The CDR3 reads CASSRDRSSGNTIYF. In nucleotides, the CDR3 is TGTGCCAGCAGCCGAGACAGGAGCTCTGGAAACACCATATATTTT.

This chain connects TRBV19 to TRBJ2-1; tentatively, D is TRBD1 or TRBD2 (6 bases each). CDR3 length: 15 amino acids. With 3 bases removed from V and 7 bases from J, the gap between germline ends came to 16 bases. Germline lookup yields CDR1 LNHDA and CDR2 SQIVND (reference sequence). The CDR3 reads CASSINGGARNEQFF. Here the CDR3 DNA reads TGTGCCAGTAGTATTAACGGGGGCGCCAGGAATGAGCAGTTCTTC.

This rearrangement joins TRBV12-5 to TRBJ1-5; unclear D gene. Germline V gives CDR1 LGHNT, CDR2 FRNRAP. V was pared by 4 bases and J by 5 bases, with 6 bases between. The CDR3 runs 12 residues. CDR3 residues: CASGSLDQPQHF. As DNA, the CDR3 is TGTGCTAGTGGTTCATTAGATCAGCCCCAGCATTTT.

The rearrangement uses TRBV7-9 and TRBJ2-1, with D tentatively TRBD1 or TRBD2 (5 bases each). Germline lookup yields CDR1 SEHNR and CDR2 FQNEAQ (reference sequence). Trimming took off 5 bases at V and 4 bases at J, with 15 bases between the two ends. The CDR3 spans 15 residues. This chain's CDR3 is CASSLTGTEYNEQFF. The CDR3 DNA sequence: TGTGCCAGCAGCCTCACCGGGACGGAATACAATGAGCAGTTCTTC.

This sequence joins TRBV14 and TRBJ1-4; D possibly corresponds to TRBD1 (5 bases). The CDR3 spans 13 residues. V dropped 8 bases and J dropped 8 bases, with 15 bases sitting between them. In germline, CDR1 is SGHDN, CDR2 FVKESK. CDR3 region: CASRDSRREKLFF. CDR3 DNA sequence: TGTGCCAGCCGGGACTCCCGCCGGGAAAAACTGTTTTTT.

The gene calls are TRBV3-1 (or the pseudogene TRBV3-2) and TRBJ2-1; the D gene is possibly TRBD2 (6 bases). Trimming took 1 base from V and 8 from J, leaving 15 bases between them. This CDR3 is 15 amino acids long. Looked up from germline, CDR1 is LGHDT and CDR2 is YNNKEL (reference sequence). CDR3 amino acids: CASSQAGVSSDEQFF. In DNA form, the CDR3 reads TGTGCCAGCAGCCAAGCTGGAGTATCTAGCGATGAGCAGTTCTTC.

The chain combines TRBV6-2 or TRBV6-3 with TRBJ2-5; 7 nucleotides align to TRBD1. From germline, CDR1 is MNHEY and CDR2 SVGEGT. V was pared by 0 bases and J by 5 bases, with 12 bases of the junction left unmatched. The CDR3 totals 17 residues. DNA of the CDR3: TGTGCCAGCAGTTACTCGAGACAGACAGGGCCTGAGGAGACCCAGTACTTC. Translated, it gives CASSYSRQTGPEETQYF.

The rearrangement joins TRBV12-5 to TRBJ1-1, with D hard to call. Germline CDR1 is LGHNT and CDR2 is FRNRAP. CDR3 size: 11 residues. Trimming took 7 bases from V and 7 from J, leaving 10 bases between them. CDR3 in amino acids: CASARAIEAFF. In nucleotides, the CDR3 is TGTGCTAGTGCTAGGGCGATTGAAGCTTTCTTT.

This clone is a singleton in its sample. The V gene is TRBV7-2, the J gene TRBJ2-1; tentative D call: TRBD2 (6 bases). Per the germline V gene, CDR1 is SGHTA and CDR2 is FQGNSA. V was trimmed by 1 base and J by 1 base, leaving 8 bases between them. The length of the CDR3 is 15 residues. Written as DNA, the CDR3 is TGTGCCAGCAGCTTAGTGCGGGGATCCTACAATGAGCAGTTCTTC. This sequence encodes CASSLVRGSYNEQFF. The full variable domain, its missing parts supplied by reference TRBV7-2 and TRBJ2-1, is GAGVSQSPSNKVTEKGKDVELRCDPISGHTALYWYRQSLGQGLEFLIYFQGNSAPDKSGLPSDRFSAERTGGSVSTLTIQRTQQEDSAVYLCASSLVRGSYNEQFFGPGTRLTVL.

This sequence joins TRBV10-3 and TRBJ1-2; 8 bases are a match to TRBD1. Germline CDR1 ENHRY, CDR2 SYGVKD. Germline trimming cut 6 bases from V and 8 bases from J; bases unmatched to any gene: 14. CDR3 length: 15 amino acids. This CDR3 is CAISHTDRGQGGYTF. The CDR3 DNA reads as TGTGCCATCAGCCACACCGACAGGGGCCAAGGAGGCTACACCTTC.

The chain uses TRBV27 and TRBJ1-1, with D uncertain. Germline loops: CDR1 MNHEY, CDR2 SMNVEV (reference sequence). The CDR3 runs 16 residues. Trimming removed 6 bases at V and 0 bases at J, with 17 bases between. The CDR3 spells CASSPYWTGMNTEAFF. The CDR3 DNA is TGTGCCAGCAGCCCGTATTGGACCGGGATGAACACTGAAGCTTTCTTT.

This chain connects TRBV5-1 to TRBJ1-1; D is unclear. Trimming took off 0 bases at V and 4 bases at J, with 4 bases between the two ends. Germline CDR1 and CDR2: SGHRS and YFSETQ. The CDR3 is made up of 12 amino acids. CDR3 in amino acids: CASSLGLTEAFF. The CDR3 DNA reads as TGCGCCAGCAGCTTGGGCCTCACTGAAGCTTTCTTT.

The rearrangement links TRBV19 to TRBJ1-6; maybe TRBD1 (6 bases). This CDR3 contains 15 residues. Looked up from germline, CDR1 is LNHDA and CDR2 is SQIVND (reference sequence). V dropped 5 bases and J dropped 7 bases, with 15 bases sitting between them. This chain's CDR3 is CASSDTRGGNSPLHF. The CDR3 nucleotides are TGTGCCAGTAGTGATACCAGGGGAGGCAATTCACCCCTCCACTTT.

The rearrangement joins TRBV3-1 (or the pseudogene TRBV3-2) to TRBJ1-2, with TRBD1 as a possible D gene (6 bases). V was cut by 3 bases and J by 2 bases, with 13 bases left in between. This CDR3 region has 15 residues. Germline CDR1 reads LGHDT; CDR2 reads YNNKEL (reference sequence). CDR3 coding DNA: TGTGCCAGCAGCCACAGGGACACAATGAACTATGGCTACACCTTC. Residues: CASSHRDTMNYGYTF.